This T cell receptor (beta chain) came from a study of blood T cell repertoires in COVID-19. At the level of the study: The samples span acute and convalescent COVID-19 from the United States, Italy and Spain.

Only in-frame clones appear in the TCRdb table, and some are missing; sequencing was by immunoSEQ multiplex PCR. The sample carries some 100,000 clones, roughly 92% recorded once. Source material: peripheral blood. The sequence came from a man between 60 and 75 years old with acute or convalescent COVID-19.

In DNA, the CDR3 is TGTGCCAGCACGGGTTTAATTTCCGGCGGGGAGCTGTTTTTT. Residues: CASTGLISGGELFF. The chain carries TRBV6-5 and TRBJ2-2; no clear D. Per the germline V gene, CDR1 is MNHEY and CDR2 is SVGAGI. Trimming took off 7 bases at V and 7 bases at J, with 16 bases between the two ends. The CDR3 has 14 amino acids.